A selection of T cell receptor beta chains follows, all from one sample in a study of blood T cell repertoires in COVID-19. Only in-frame clones appear in the TCRdb table, and some are missing; sequencing was by immunoSEQ multiplex PCR. The sample lists hundreds of thousands of clones, about 85% occurring once. The sample was peripheral blood. The receptors shown here come from a woman between 45 and 65 years old who had recovered from COVID-19. CDR3s include the opening cysteine and the closing phenylalanine or tryptophan. The D gene is left open where the match is weak. Where a row states a size, it is once, few, many or the class of an expanded clone; other rows omit it.

d_call	cdr3_length	clone_size	v_call	j_call	cdr3_nt	cdr3_aa
.	13	.	TRBV5-1	TRBJ2-1	TGCGCCAGCAGCTTAGAAACAGGGTACGAGCAGTTCTTC	CASSLETGYEQFF
TRBD2	12	.	TRBV11-3	TRBJ2-1	TGTGCCAGCAGCCCGATGAGCGGGAAGCAGTTCTTC	CASSPMSGKQFF
.	14	.	TRBV7-9	TRBJ1-1	TGTGCCAGCACAGATCCCACGGGGAACACTGAAGCTTTCTTT	CASTDPTGNTEAFF
TRBD1	14	.	TRBV9	TRBJ1-4	TGTGCCAGCAGCGCTGGACAGGGGAATGAAAAACTGTTTTTT	CASSAGQGNEKLFF
.	13	.	TRBV27	TRBJ2-2	TGTGCCAGCAGTTTCCAGGGGACCGGGGAGCTGTTTTTT	CASSFQGTGELFF
.	13	.	TRBV29-1	TRBJ1-2	TGCAGCGTTGAACAGTTTGCTAACTATGGCTACACCTTC	CSVEQFANYGYTF
.	14	.	TRBV19	TRBJ2-3	TGTGCCAGTAGTACCCGACAGGGCACAGATACGCAGTATTTT	CASSTRQGTDTQYF
TRBD2	16	once	TRBV6-6	TRBJ2-1	TGTGCCAGCAGTTATCTCCCGGGACTAGCTGACAATGAGCAGTTCTTC	CASSYLPGLADNEQFF
TRBD1	17	.	TRBV3-1/TRBV3-2	TRBJ1-2	TGTGCCAGCAGCGAGACCCCTAGGGGGCAGCGTAACTATGGCTACACCTTC	CASSETPRGQRNYGYTF
.	13	.	TRBV5-1	TRBJ2-7	TGCGCCAGCAGCTTGGGACAGAACTACGAGCAGTACTTC	CASSLGQNYEQYF
.	12	.	TRBV11-3	TRBJ2-2	TGTGCCAGCAGCTTCAGGGATGGGGAGCTGTTTTTT	CASSFRDGELFF
TRBD1	17	.	TRBV7-9	TRBJ1-2	TGTGCCAGCAGCTTAGGGGCCGGGACAGGGGGATCTAATGGCTACACCTTC	CASSLGAGTGGSNGYTF
TRBD1	15	.	TRBV6-5	TRBJ1-1	TGTGCCACCAGACGACAGGGGCGGGTGAACACTGAAGCTTTCTTT	CATRRQGRVNTEAFF
TRBD1	15	.	TRBV2	TRBJ1-2	TGTGCCAGCAACCCTGGGACAGGGGTGGTCTATGGCTACACCTTC	CASNPGTGVVYGYTF
TRBD1	18	.	TRBV4-1	TRBJ1-5	TGCGCCAGCAGCCAAGAATACGTACAGGGGAGTAGCAATCAGCCCCAGCATTTT	CASSQEYVQGSSNQPQHF
TRBD2	19	.	TRBV4-3	TRBJ2-1	TGCGCCAGCAGCCAAGCCCGGACTAGCGGGAGACCCAGGGGGAATGAGCAGTTCTTC	CASSQARTSGRPRGNEQFF
TRBD1	14	.	TRBV7-2	TRBJ1-2	TGTGCCAGCAGCTTAGTGACAGGGGGCCATGGCTACACCTTC	CASSLVTGGHGYTF
.	14	.	TRBV5-4	TRBJ1-5	TGTGCCAGCAGCTTGGAGGGAGGAGGGCAGCCCCAGCATTTT	CASSLEGGGQPQHF
TRBD2	16	.	TRBV4-1	TRBJ2-1	TGCGCCAGCAGCCAACCGACTAGCGGGGGGCGCGATGAGCAGTTCTTC	CASSQPTSGGRDEQFF
.	16	.	TRBV4-3	TRBJ2-3	TGCGCCAGCAGCCAAGATTGGGGCAGGGGTGCGGATACGCAGTATTTT	CASSQDWGRGADTQYF
.	14	.	TRBV5-6	TRBJ1-1	TGTGCCAGCAGCTTCCTCGACAGGAACACTGAAGCTTTCTTT	CASSFLDRNTEAFF
.	13	.	TRBV9	TRBJ2-3	TGTGCCAGCAGCGTACAGGGCACAGATACGCAGTATTTT	CASSVQGTDTQYF
.	17	.	TRBV7-8	TRBJ2-6	TGTGCCAGCAGCTTAGGGCTTCTCAGCTCTGGGGCCAACGTCCTGACTTTC	CASSLGLLSSGANVLTF
TRBD1	16	.	TRBV27	TRBJ1-2	TGTGCCAGCAGCCTCAGACAGGGGGGTCGTAACTATGGCTACACCTTC	CASSLRQGGRNYGYTF
.	16	.	TRBV11-2	TRBJ2-7	TGTGCCAGCAGCCCAATCCCGACAGGAACCTTTTACGAGCAGTACTTC	CASSPIPTGTFYEQYF
TRBD2	16	.	TRBV5-1	TRBJ2-2	TGCGCCAGCAGCTTGGCAGCGGGAGTAAGTAGCGGGGAGCTGTTTTTT	CASSLAAGVSSGELFF
.	15	.	TRBV5-4	TRBJ2-2	TGTGCCAGCAGCTTGGGCAGGGGGGACACCGGGGAGCTGTTTTTT	CASSLGRGDTGELFF
.	14	.	TRBV6-5	TRBJ2-3	TGTGCCACCAAACCGCAGCGGGGCACAGATACGCAGTATTTT	CATKPQRGTDTQYF
TRBD2	15	.	TRBV5-1	TRBJ2-5	TGCGCCAGCAGCCGGAGCGGGAGGGCCGAGGAGACCCAGTACTTC	CASSRSGRAEETQYF
.	16	.	TRBV7-9	TRBJ2-3	TGTGCCAGCAGCCCTCGGACAGGACCGGGACTAGTAACGCAGTATTTT	CASSPRTGPGLVTQYF
TRBD2	15	.	TRBV4-1	TRBJ2-7	TGCGCCAGCCGACTAGCGGAAGAGGGGGACTACGAGCAGTACTTC	CASRLAEEGDYEQYF
.	16	.	TRBV9	TRBJ2-3	TGTGCCAGCAGCGCCCTAGGGGCCGGGAGCACAGATACGCAGTATTTT	CASSALGAGSTDTQYF
TRBD2	14	.	TRBV7-2	TRBJ2-3	TGTGCCAGCAGCTTGGGACTAGCGGGGGCTACGCAGTATTTT	CASSLGLAGATQYF
TRBD1	14	.	TRBV5-1	TRBJ2-2	TGCGCCAGCAGCCCACAGGGGGTGTCCGGGGAGCTGTTTTTT	CASSPQGVSGELFF
TRBD2	16	.	TRBV5-1	TRBJ2-3	TGCGCCAGCAGCCGCCGGGCAGCGGGGAGCACAGATACGCAGTATTTT	CASSRRAAGSTDTQYF
.	15	.	TRBV6-5	TRBJ2-1	TGTGCCAGCAGTTACGGGGGCAGCTCCTACAATGAGCAGTTCTTC	CASSYGGSSYNEQFF
.	13	.	TRBV7-2	TRBJ1-6	TGTGCCAGCAGCCTGGGGGGGTGGGGTCACCTCCACTTT	CASSLGGWGHLHF
.	16	.	TRBV9	TRBJ1-3	TGTGCCAGCAGCGTAGGCCCGGGGGGAGGTGGAAACACCATATATTTT	CASSVGPGGGGNTIYF
TRBD1	15	.	TRBV27	TRBJ1-2	TGTGCCAGCAGTTCTCCCGGGACAGGGAACTATGGCTACACCTTC	CASSSPGTGNYGYTF
TRBD1	13	.	TRBV29-1	TRBJ2-7	TGCAGCGCCGGACAGGGAGCGAGGTACGAGCAGTACTTC	CSAGQGARYEQYF
TRBD1	16	once	TRBV7-8	TRBJ1-5	TGTGCCAGCAGCTTAGGAGGGGGCCCTCTCGTGCAGCCCCAGCATTTT	CASSLGGGPLVQPQHF
.	15	.	TRBV6-5	TRBJ1-1	TGTGCCAGCAGCCGGGGGGCGGGTAGAGGCACTGAAGCTTTCTTT	CASSRGAGRGTEAFF
.	15	.	TRBV11-2	TRBJ2-6	TGTGCCAGCAGCCCGACAGGCGCCGGGGCCAACGTCCTGACTTTC	CASSPTGAGANVLTF